The 6 T cell receptor beta chains reported below all come from one sample, sequenced in a study of cytomegalovirus exposure and HLA in healthy donors. Clones were read by immunoSEQ multiplex PCR, and TCRdb kept only the in-frame ones, dropping some. Of over 55,000 clones detected, 75% to 95% appear once; the ten largest clones hold around 2.9%. The sample taken for sequencing was PBMCs. The receptor source for this set is a man aged 18 to 35 in good health and CMV-seronegative.

The CDR3 region is CASSQDFGQVLEV. The CDR3 region has the DNA TGTGCCAGCAGCCAAGATTTCGGACAGGTCCTGGAGGTC. The chain couples TRBV4-2 to TRBJ2-7, with 7 bases matching TRBD1. This CDR3 is built from 13 residues. Germline CDR1 is LGHNA and CDR2 is YNFKEQ.

V is TRBV7-9 and J is TRBJ2-3; no firm D call. The length of the CDR3 is 16 residues. CDR1 and CDR2 (germline): SEHNR, FQNEAQ (reference sequence). Deletions cut 1 base from V and 5 bases from J, with 16 bases between. The CDR3 DNA reads TGTGCCAGCAGCTTAGATCTCGCGGCTGGTTTAGATACGCAGTATTTT. Translated, it gives CASSLDLAAGLDTQYF.

The sample holds one count of this clone. The J gene is TRBJ2-7, the V gene TRBV19, with D tentatively TRBD2 (6 bases). This CDR3 contains 14 residues. CDR1 is LNHDA and CDR2 is SQIVND in the germline V gene (reference sequence). The V gene lost 7 bases and the J gene lost 2 bases, with 15 bases spanning the gap. CDR3 coding DNA: TGTGCCAGTAATTCGGGACTCGAGCCCTACGAGCAGTACTTC. Translating it yields CASNSGLEPYEQYF.

The chain couples TRBV6-1 to TRBJ1-5, with TRBD1 as a possible D gene (5 bases). This CDR3 has 13 residues. Trimming stripped 1 base from V and 15 bases from J, with 16 bases between. Per the germline V gene, CDR1 is MNHNS and CDR2 is SASEGT. The CDR3: CASSEGWGGQRHF. The CDR3 nucleotides are TGTGCCAGCAGTGAAGGTTGGGGCGGCCAACGGCATTTT.

Comments on this clone: The same CDR3 also results from other DNA sequences found in this sample. The V gene is TRBV6-4, the J gene TRBJ2-3, with TRBD2 matching 9 bases. Per the germline V gene, CDR1 is MRHNA and CDR2 is SNTAGT. The CDR3 consists of 14 residues. The V gene end was trimmed by 3 bases and the J gene end by 4 bases; junction bases not matched to a gene: 2. CDR3 amino acids: CASSEREGPDTQYF. DNA for the CDR3: TGTGCCAGCAGTGAGCGGGAGGGCCCAGATACGCAGTATTTT.

The chain combines TRBV29-1 with TRBJ1-2, with unresolved D. This CDR3 has 9 amino acids. CDR1 is SQVTM, CDR2 ANQGSEA, per germline. With 4 bases removed from V and 13 bases from J, the gap between germline ends came to 10 bases. The CDR3 DNA follows: TGCAGCGTTGGTAGCGACTCCACCTTC. Translating gives CSVGSDSTF.